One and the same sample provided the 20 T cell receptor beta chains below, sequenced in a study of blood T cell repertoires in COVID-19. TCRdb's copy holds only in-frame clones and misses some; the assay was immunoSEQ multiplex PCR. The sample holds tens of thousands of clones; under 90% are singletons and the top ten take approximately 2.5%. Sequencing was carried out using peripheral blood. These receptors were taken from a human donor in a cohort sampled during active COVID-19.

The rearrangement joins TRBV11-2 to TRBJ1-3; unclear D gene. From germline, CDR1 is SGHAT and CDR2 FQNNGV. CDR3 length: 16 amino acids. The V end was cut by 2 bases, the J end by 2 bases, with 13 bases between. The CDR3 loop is CASSLSGELPGNTIYF. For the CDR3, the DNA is TGTGCCAGCAGCTTATCCGGGGAATTGCCTGGAAACACCATATATTTT.

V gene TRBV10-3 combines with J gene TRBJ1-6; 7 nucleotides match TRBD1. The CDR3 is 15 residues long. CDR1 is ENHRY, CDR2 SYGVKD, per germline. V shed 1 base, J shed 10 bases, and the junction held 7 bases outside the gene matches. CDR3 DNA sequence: TGTGCCATCAGTGAGTGGGGCAGGGGGAACTCACCCCTCCACTTT. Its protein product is CAISEWGRGNSPLHF.

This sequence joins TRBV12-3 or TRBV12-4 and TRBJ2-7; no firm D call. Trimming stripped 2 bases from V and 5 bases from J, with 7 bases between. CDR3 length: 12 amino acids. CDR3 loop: CASSLLSDEQYF. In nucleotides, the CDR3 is TGTGCCAGCAGTTTATTGTCCGACGAGCAGTACTTC.

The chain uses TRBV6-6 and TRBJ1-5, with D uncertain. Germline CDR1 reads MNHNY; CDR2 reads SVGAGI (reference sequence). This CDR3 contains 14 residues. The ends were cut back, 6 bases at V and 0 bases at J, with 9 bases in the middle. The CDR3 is CASRVGRSNQPQHF. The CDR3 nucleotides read TGTGCCAGCAGGGTGGGCCGTAGCAATCAGCCCCAGCATTTT.

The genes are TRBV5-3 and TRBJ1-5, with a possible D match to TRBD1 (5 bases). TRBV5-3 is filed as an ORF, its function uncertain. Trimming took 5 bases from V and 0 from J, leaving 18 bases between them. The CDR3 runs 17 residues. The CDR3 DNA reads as TGTGCCAGAAGTTTCAAGGACAACCTTAATAGCAATCAGCCCCAGCATTTT. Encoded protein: CARSFKDNLNSNQPQHF.

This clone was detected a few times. The CDR3 region has the DNA TGCGCCAGCAATAAGAACAGGCTTGGGGTGAGCTCCTATAATTCACCCCTCCACTTT. This gives the protein CASNKNRLGVSSYNSPLHF. The V call is TRBV10-1, the J call TRBJ1-6; D possibly corresponds to TRBD1 (5 bases). Germline V gives CDR1 WNHNN, CDR2 SYGVQD (reference sequence). V was pared by 7 bases and J by 0 bases, with 22 bases between. The CDR3 spans 19 residues.

The CDR3 sequence is CASRPDSRPNYGYTF. The CDR3 nucleotides are TGTGCCAGTAGACCCGACAGCAGGCCTAACTATGGCTACACCTTC. The gene calls are TRBV19 and TRBJ1-2, with D perhaps TRBD1 (5 bases). V lost 6 bases to trimming and J lost 0 bases, with 14 bases between them. The length of the CDR3 is 15 residues. The germline CDR1 and CDR2 sequences are LNHDA and SQIVND (reference sequence).

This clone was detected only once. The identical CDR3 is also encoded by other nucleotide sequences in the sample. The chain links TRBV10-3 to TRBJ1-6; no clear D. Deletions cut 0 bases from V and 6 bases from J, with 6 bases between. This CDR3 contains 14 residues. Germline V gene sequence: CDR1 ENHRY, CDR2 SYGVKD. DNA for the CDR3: TGTGCCATCAGTGAGTCGTCCGGTAATTCACCCCTCCACTTT. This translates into CAISESSGNSPLHF.

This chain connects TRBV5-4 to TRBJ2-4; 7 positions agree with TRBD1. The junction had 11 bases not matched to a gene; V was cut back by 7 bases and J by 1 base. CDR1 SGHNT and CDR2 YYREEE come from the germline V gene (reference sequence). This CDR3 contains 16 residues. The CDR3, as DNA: TGTGCCAGCGGGAGACAGGGCCAGGGGGCCAAAAACATTCAGTACTTC. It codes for CASGRQGQGAKNIQYF.

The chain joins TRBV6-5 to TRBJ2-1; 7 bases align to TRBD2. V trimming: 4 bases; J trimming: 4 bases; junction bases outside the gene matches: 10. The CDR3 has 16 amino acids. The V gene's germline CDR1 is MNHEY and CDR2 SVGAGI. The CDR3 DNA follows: TGTGCCAGCAGTTCCCCGGGGGAGGGATGGTACAATGAGCAGTTCTTC. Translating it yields CASSSPGEGWYNEQFF.

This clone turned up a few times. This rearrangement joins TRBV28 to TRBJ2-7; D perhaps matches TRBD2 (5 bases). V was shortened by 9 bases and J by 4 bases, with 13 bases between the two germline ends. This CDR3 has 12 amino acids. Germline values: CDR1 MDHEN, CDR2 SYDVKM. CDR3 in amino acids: CASRGSGYEQYF. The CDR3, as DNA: TGTGCCAGTCGTGGATCGGGGTACGAGCAGTACTTC.

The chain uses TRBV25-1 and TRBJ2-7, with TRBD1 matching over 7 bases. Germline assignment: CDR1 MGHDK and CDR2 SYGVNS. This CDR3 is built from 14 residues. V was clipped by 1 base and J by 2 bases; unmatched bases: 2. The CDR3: CASSEWGTAYEQYF. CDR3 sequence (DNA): TGTGCCAGCAGTGAATGGGGGACAGCCTACGAGCAGTACTTC.

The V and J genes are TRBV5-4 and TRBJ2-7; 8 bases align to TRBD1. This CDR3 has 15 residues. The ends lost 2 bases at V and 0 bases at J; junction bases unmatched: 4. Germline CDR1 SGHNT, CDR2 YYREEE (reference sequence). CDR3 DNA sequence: TGTGCCAGCAGCTTTGACAGGGGTAGCTCCTACGAGCAGTACTTC. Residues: CASSFDRGSSYEQYF. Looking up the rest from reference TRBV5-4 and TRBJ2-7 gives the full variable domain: ETGVTQSPTHLIKTRGQQVTLRCSSQSGHNTVSWYQQALGQGPQFIFQYYREEENGRGNFPPRFSGLQFPNYSSELNVNALELDDSALYLCASSFDRGSSYEQYFGPGTRLTVT.

CDR3 nucleotides: TGTGCCAGCTCACCAAACAATGGCATTCAGTACTTC. Protein product: CASSPNNGIQYF. The chain links TRBV18 to TRBJ2-4, with D unresolved. Germline V gives CDR1 KGHSH, CDR2 LQKENI. The CDR3 has 12 amino acids. Trimming took off 2 bases at V and 9 bases at J, with 8 bases between the two ends.

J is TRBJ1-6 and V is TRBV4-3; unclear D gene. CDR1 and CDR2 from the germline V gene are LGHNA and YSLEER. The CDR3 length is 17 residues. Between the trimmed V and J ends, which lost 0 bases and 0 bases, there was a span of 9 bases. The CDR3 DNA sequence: TGCGCCAGCAGCCAAGATCTCCCGAGCTCCTATAATTCACCCCTCCACTTT. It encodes CASSQDLPSSYNSPLHF.

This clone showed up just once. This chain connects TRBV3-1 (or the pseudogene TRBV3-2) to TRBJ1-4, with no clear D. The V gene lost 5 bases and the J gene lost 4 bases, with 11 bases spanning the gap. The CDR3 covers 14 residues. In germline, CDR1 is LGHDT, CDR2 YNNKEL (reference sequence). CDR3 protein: CASSDTGINEKLFF. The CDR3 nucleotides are TGTGCCAGCAGCGATACCGGGATTAATGAAAAACTGTTTTTT.

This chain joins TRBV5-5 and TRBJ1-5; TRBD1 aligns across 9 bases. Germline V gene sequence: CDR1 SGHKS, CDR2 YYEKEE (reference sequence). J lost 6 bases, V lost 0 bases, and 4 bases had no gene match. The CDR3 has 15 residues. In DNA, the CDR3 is TGTGCCAGCAGCTTGGCCACGGACAGGGGTCAGCCCCAGCATTTT. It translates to CASSLATDRGQPQHF.

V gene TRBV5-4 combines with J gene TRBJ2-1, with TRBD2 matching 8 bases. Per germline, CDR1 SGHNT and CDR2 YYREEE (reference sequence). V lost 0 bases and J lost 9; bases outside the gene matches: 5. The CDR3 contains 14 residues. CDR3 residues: CASSLAGGVIEQFF. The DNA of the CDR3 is TGTGCCAGCAGCTTGGCGGGGGGGGTGATTGAGCAGTTCTTC.

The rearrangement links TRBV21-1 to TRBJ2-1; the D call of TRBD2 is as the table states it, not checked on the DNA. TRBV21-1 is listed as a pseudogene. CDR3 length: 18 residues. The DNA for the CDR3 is TGTGCCAGCAGCAAAGGGACTAGCGGCGGGAGCTCCTACAATGAGCAGTTCTTC. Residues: CASSKGTSGGSSYNEQFF.

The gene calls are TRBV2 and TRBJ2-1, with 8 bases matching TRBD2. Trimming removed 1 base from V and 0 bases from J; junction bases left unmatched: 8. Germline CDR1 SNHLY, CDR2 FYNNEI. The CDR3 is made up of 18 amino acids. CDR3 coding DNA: TGTGCCAGCAGTGAAGGTACTAGCGGCCTTAGCTCCTACAATGAGCAGTTCTTC. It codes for CASSEGTSGLSSYNEQFF. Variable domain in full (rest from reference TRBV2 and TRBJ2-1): EPEVTQTPSHQVTQMGQEVILRCVPISNHLYFYWYRQILGQKVEFLVSFYNNEISEKSEIFDDQFSVERPDGSNFTLKIRSTKLEDSAMYFCASSEGTSGLSSYNEQFFGPGTRLTVL.